This T cell receptor beta chain was observed in a study of blood T cell repertoires in COVID-19. In the study overall: Acute-phase and convalescent COVID-19 samples originated in the United States, Italy and Spain. PBMCs, B-cell-depleted T cells, or T cells were the source of the cDNA or gDNA that made up the material.

Some clones are missing from TCRdb's copy, which holds only in-frame ones; the method was immunoSEQ multiplex PCR. The profile shows tens of thousands of clones, 80% to 85% of them singletons. The CDR3 runs 14 residues. CDR1 is DFQATT and CDR2 is SNEGSKA in the germline V gene (reference sequence). Trimming took off 3 bases at V and 3 bases at J, with 15 bases between the two ends. The TCR was taken from a human donor in a cohort sampled during active COVID-19. This chain uses TRBV20-1 with TRBJ2-7; TRBD2 is a possible D gene (6 bases). Sequencing used peripheral blood. In DNA form, the CDR3 reads TGCAGTGCTAGTGGGGTAGCGGATGGCTACGAGCAGTACTTC. It translates to CSASGVADGYEQYF.